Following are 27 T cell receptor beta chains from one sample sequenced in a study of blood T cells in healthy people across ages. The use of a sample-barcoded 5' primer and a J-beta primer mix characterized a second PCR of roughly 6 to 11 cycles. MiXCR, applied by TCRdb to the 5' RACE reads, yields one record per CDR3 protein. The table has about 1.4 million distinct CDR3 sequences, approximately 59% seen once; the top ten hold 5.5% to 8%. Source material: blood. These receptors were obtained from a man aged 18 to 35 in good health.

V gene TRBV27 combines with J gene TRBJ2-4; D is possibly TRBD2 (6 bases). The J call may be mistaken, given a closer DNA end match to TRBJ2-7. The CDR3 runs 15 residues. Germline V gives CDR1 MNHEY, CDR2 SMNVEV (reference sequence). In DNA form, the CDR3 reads TGTGCCAGCAGTTTATTTCAGGGACTTCCCTACGAGCAGTACTTC. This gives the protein CASSLFQGLPYEQYF.

The chain's CDR3 is CSMGEGDFTEAFF. Written as DNA, the CDR3 is TGCAGCATGGGGGAAGGCGATTTCACTGAAGCTTTCTTT. The chain uses TRBV29-1 and TRBJ1-1, with D perhaps TRBD1 (5 bases). The CDR3 has 13 amino acids. Germline V lookup: CDR1 SQVTM, CDR2 ANQGSEA. The V end was cut by 8 bases, the J end by 4 bases, with 17 bases between.

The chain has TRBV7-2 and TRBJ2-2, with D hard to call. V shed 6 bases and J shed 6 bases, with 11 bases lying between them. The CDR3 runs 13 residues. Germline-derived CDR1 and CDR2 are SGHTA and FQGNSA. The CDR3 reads CASSSLPPGELFF. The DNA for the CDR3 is TGTGCCAGCAGTTCCCTCCCCCCCGGGGAGCTGTTTTTT.

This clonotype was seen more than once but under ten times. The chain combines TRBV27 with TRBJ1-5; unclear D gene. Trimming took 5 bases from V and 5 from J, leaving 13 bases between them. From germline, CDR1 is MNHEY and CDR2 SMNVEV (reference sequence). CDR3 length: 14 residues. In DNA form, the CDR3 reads TGTGCCAGCAGTGTAGATGGCCGGTATCAGCCCCAGCATTTT. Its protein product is CASSVDGRYQPQHF.

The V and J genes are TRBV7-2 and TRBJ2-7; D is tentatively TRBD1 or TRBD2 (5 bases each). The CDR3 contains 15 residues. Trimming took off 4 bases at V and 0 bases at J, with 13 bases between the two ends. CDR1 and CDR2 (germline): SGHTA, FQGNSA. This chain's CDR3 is CASSYRDGSSYEQYF. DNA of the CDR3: TGTGCCAGCAGCTACCGGGACGGAAGCTCCTACGAGCAGTACTTC.

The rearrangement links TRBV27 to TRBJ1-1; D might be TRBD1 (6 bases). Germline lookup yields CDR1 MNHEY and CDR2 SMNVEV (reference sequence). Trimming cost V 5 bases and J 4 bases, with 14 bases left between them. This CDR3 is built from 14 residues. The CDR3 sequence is CASSSTRGITEAFF. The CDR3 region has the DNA TGTGCCAGCAGTAGCACGAGGGGGATCACTGAAGCTTTCTTT.

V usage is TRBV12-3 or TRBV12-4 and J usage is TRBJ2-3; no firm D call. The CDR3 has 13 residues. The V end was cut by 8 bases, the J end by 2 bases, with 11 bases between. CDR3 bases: TGTGCCAGCGCGTTGTCGCACACAGATACGCAGTATTTT. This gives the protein CASALSHTDTQYF.

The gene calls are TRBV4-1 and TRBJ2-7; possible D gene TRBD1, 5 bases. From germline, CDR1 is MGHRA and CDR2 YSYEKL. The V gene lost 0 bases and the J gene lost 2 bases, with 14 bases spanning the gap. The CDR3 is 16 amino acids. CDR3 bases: TGCGCCAGCAGCCAAGATAGGGGTCGTAAACCCTACGAGCAGTACTTC. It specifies CASSQDRGRKPYEQYF.

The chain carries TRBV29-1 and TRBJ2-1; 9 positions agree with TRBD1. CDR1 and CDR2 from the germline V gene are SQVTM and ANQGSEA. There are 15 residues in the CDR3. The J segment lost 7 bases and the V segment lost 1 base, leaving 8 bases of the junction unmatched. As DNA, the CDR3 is TGCAGCGTTGAAGGGGGACAGGGTGCGCGTAATGAGCAGTTCTTC. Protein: CSVEGGQGARNEQFF.

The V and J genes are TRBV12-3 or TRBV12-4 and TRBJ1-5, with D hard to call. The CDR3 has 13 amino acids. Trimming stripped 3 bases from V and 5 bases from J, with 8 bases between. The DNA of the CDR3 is TGTGCCAGCAGTTTCTCGGGTTATCAGCCCCAGCATTTT. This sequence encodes CASSFSGYQPQHF.

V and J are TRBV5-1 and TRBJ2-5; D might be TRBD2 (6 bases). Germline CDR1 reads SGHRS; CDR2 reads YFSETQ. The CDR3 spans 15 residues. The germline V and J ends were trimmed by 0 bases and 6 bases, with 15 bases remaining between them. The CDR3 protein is CASSLDLDYPKTQYF. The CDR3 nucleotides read TGCGCCAGCAGCTTGGATCTGGACTACCCAAAGACCCAGTACTTC.

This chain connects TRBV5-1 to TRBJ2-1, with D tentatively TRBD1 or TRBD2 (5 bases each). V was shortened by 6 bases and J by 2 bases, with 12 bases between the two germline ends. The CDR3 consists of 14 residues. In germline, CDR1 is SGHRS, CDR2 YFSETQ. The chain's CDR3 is CASTGPSAYNEQFF. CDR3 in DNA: TGCGCCAGCACGGGACCCTCGGCCTACAATGAGCAGTTCTTC.

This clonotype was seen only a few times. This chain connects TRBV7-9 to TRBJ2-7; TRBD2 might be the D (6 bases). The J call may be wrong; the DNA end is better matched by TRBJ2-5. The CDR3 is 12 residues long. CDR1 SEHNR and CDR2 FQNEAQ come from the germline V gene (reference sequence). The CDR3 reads CASLEGVETQYF. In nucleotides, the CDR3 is TGTGCCAGCTTGGAGGGTGTGGAGACCCAGTACTTC.

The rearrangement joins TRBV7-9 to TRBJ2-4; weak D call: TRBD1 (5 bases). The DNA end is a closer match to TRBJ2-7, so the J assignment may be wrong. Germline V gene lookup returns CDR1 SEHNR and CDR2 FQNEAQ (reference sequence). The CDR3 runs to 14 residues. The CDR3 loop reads CASSPGRVGYEQYF. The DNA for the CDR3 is TGTGCCAGCAGCCCCGGCAGGGTGGGATACGAGCAGTACTTC.

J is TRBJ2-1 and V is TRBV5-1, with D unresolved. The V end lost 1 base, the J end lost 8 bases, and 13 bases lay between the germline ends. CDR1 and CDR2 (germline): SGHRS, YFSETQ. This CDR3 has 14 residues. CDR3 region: CASSLYGARDEQFF. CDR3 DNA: TGCGCCAGCAGCTTGTATGGCGCAAGGGATGAGCAGTTCTTC.

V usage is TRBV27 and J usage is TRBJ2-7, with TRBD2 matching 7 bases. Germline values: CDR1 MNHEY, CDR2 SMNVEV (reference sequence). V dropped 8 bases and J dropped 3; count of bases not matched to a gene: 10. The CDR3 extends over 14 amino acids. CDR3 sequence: CASLRLAHIYEQYF. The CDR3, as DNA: TGTGCCAGCCTTCGACTAGCCCATATCTACGAGCAGTACTTC.

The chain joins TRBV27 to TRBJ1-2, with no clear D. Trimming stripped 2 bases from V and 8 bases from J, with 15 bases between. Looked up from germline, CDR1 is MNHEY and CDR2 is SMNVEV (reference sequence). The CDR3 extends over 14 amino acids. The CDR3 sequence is CASSLMFGIWGYTF. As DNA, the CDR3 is TGTGCCAGCAGTTTAATGTTCGGGATTTGGGGCTACACCTTC.

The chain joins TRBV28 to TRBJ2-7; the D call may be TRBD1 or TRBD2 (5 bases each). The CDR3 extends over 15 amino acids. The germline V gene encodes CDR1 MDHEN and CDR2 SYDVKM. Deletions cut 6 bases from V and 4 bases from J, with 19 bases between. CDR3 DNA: TGTGCCAGCAGCCCAAACGCAGGTGGGGGATACGAGCAGTACTTC. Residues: CASSPNAGGGYEQYF.

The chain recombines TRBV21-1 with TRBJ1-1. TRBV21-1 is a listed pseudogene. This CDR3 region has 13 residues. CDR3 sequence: CASGVEAGTEAFF. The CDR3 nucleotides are TGTGCCAGCGGGGTTGAGGCCGGCACTGAAGCTTTCTTT.

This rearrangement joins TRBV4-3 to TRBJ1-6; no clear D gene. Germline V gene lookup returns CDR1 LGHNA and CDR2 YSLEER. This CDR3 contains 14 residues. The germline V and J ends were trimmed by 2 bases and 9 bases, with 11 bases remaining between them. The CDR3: CASSQSSWGSPLHF. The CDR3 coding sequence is TGCGCCAGCAGCCAATCATCTTGGGGTTCACCCCTCCACTTT.

CDR3 coding DNA: TGCAGTGCAAATCTAGGAACAGATACGCAGTATTTT. It codes for CSANLGTDTQYF. V usage is TRBV20-1 and J usage is TRBJ2-3, with no clear D. Germline V gene lookup returns CDR1 DFQATT and CDR2 SNEGSKA (reference sequence). The CDR3 is made up of 12 amino acids. V was cut by 6 bases and J by 3 bases, with 10 bases left in between.

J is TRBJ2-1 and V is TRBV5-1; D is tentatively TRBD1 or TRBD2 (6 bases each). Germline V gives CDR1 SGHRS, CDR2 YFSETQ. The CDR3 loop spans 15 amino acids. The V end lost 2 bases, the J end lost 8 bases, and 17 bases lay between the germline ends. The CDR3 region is CASSLSQGRIHEQFF. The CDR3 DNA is TGCGCCAGCAGCTTATCTCAGGGGAGGATCCATGAGCAGTTCTTC.

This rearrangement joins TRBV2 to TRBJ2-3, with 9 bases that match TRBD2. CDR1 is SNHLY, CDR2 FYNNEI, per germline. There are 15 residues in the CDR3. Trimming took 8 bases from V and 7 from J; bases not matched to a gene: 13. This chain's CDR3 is CASSLLAGLTNTQYF. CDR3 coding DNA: TGTGCCAGCTCCTTACTAGCGGGCCTCACGAATACGCAGTATTTT.

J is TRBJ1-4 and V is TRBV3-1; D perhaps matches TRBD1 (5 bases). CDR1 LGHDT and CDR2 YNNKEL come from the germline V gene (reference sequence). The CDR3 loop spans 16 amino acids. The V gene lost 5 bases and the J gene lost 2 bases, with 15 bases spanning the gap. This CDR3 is CASSSRGQATNEKLFF. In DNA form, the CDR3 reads TGTGCCAGCAGCTCCCGGGGCCAAGCGACTAATGAAAAACTGTTTTTT.

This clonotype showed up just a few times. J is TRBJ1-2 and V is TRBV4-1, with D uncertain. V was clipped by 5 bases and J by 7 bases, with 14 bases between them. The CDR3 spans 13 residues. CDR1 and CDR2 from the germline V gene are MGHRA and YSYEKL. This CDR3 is CASSATDLSGYTF. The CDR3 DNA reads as TGCGCCAGCAGCGCCACCGATTTGTCTGGCTACACCTTC.

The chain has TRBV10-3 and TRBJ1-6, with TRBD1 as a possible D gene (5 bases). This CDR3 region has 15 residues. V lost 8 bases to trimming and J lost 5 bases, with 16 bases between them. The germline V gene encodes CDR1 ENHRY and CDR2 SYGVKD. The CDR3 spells CAIRDASDNNSPLHF. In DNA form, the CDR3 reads TGTGCCATCCGGGACGCCAGCGATAATAATTCACCCCTCCACTTT.

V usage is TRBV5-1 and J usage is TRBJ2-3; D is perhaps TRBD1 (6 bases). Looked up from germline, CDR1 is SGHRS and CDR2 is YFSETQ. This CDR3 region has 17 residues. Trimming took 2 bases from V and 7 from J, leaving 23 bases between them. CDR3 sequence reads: CASSLGWVGQKKNTQYF. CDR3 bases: TGCGCCAGCAGCTTAGGTTGGGTAGGACAGAAGAAAAATACGCAGTATTTT.